This record concerns one T cell receptor beta chain sequence. Its antigen is unknown. The data were taken from a study of a mutant IDH1 vaccine in newly diagnosed glioma. At the level of the study: Commencement of vaccination occurred 4-6 weeks following radiotherapy alone, or concurrently with temozolomide cycles. Of the patients given treatment, approximately 60% were male and 37.5% were female, and a mean age of roughly 40 years was recorded. Previous care, which was radiotherapy, temozolomide, or both, most often involved both.

Generated by immunoSEQ multiplex PCR, the TCRdb table keeps only in-frame clones and is missing some. The sample holds approximately 60,000 clones, 87% seen once. As to time point: week 23, last vaccination. Each dose delivered 300 ug of mutant IDH1 20-mer peptide subcutaneously with imiquimod. This TCR was sampled from a man aged 35-49 years with glioma. Source: PBMCs, taken from a glioma patient whose treatment included an IDH1 peptide vaccine.

The CDR3 is CASSFGWGGSTEAFF. DNA of the CDR3: TGTGCCAGCAGCTTTGGTTGGGGTGGGAGCACTGAAGCTTTCTTT. The chain joins TRBV7-8 to TRBJ1-1; D remains unclear. Trimming pared 3 bases from V and 4 bases from J, leaving 15 bases between. Germline CDR1 is SGHVS and CDR2 is FQNEAQ. The CDR3 spans 15 residues.